Detailed here is one T cell receptor beta chain. The antigen is unknown. This may stem from a read error, because a much larger clone lies one nucleotide away. This is likely a read error, given that the CDR3 carries no conserved phenylalanine or tryptophan at its end. V was clipped by 4 bases and J by 3 bases, with 15 bases between them. Germline CDR1 and CDR2: SGHTA and FQGNSA. The CDR3 spans 15 residues. The TCR beta profiling, which covered VDJ combination and CDR3 sequence, was carried out using genomic DNA as the template. TCRdb reprocessed the reads via MiXCR and lists one record per CDR3 protein. Here the sample spans approximately 470,000 distinct CDR3 sequences, about a third being singletons. Patients chosen for sequencing had shown CD8+CD57+ cell expansion by flow cytometry. Patient blood was sampled before any therapy had been received. The data are from a study of CD8+CD57+ T cells in acquired aplastic anemia. Across the whole study: Sorted CD4+ and CD8+ cells gave a mean 3.2 ug DNA, range about 0.19 to 27.4 ug.

The study, taken as a whole, reports: Some 31 sequences, all CD8+ CDR3, were shared between patients and controls. Controls and patients did not differ significantly in CD8+ Simpson's diversity.

The chain carries TRBV7-2 and TRBJ1-2; D uncertain. This sequence was found in a human donor with aplastic anemia. Sequencing used sorted CD4+, CD8+, or CD8+CD57+ T cells (not recorded which) from PBMCs. CDR3 amino acids: CASSSSLRVYYGYTL. For the CDR3, the DNA is TGTGCCAGCAGCTCCTCCCTCCGGGTATACTATGGCTACACCCTC.